Below, 13 T cell receptor beta chains from the same sample are listed, as sequenced in a study of OX40 agonist ivuxolimab in advanced cancers. Library preparation used the immunoSEQ multiplex PCR assay. TCRdb took over this immuneACCESS table, retaining in-frame rearrangements with V and J assigned. Such tables are incomplete; in checked studies, under half of the missing clones stem from an unresolved V gene, and the remainder is unexplained. This sample is represented by some 39,000 clones; roughly 81% of them were singletons. Over 20% of the sample comes from the top ten. Sequencing used CD4+ or CD8+ T cells sorted from blood, obtained in a trial of the OX40 agonist ivuxolimab. These receptors were obtained from an adult with an advanced solid tumor such as melanoma, head and neck, liver or kidney cancer.

The chain joins TRBV11-2 to TRBJ1-2; possible D gene TRBD1, 5 bases. From germline, CDR1 is SGHAT and CDR2 FQNNGV. V lost 5 bases, J lost 1 base, and 14 bases lay in between. This CDR3 is 15 amino acids long. The CDR3 coding sequence is TGTGCCAGCAGCCCAGACACGGGGCTTAACTATGGCTACACCTTC. Encoded protein: CASSPDTGLNYGYTF.

V gene TRBV28 combines with J gene TRBJ1-5, with D maybe TRBD1 (5 bases). Germline CDR1 reads MDHEN; CDR2 reads SYDVKM. There are 17 residues in the CDR3. Trimming removed 0 bases from V and 0 bases from J, with 12 bases in between. The CDR3 loop is CASSLWRGAHSNQPQHF. The CDR3 coding sequence is TGTGCCAGCAGTTTATGGAGGGGAGCCCATAGCAATCAGCCCCAGCATTTT.

The rearrangement links TRBV2 to TRBJ1-4; TRBD1 aligns across 8 bases. V dropped 5 bases and J dropped 5; count of bases not matched to a gene: 7. The germline V gene encodes CDR1 SNHLY and CDR2 FYNNEI. This CDR3 region has 15 residues. This CDR3 reads CASSSSGGENEKLFF. For the CDR3, the DNA is TGTGCCAGCAGTTCTTCAGGGGGCGAAAATGAAAAACTGTTTTTT.

The rearrangement uses TRBV5-1 and TRBJ1-2; 8 bases map to TRBD1. This CDR3 has 14 residues. V was clipped by 4 bases and J by 3 bases; unmatched bases: 5. Per germline, CDR1 SGHRS and CDR2 YFSETQ. The CDR3 DNA sequence: TGCGCCAGCAGCCCACAGGGGGGTGACTATGGCTACACCTTC. Protein sequence: CASSPQGGDYGYTF.

This clone was counted between two and nine times. The rearrangement uses TRBV30 and TRBJ2-6; no reliable D call. Between the trimmed V and J ends, which lost 3 bases and 9 bases, there was a span of 12 bases. There are 13 residues in the CDR3. CDR1 and CDR2 from the germline V gene are GTSNPN and SVGIG (reference sequence). The CDR3 bases are TGTGCCTGGAGGAAGGTCAGGCTCAACGTCCTGACTTTC. Translation: CAWRKVRLNVLTF. Variable domain in full (rest from reference TRBV30 and TRBJ2-6): SQTIHQWPATLVQPVGSPLSLECTVEGTSNPNLYWYRQAAGRGLQLLFYSVGIGQISSEVPQNLSASRPQDRQFILSSKKLLLSDSGFYLCAWRKVRLNVLTFGAGSRLTVL.

The chain has TRBV30 and TRBJ2-7; 10 bases fit TRBD2. The V segment lost 2 bases and the J segment 2 bases; nucleotides outside the gene matches: 3. Germline CDR1 and CDR2: GTSNPN and SVGIG (reference sequence). CDR3 length: 14 amino acids. In nucleotides, the CDR3 is TGTGCCTGGAGTACGAGCGGGGGGGCCTACGAGCAGTACTTC. It specifies CAWSTSGGAYEQYF.

The CDR3 nucleotides are TGTGCCAGCAGCTTAGCCGGAGGAGGTTCACCCCTCCACTTT. Translated: CASSLAGGGSPLHF. The genes are TRBV7-9 and TRBJ1-6; D is uncertain. V lost 0 bases and J 9 bases, leaving 9 bases between the germline ends. The CDR3 is made up of 14 amino acids. Germline V gene data show CDR1 as SEHNR and CDR2 as FQNEAQ (reference sequence).

A few counts support this clone. This sample includes further DNA sequences coding for the same CDR3. The chain recombines TRBV18 with TRBJ1-1; D is undetermined. CDR1 KGHSH and CDR2 LQKENI come from the germline V gene. Trimming removed 4 bases from V and 2 bases from J, with 5 bases in between. The CDR3 contains 12 residues. DNA of the CDR3: TGTGCCAGCTCACAACGCAACACTGAAGCTTTCTTT. This sequence encodes CASSQRNTEAFF.

This clone appeared once. The chain joins TRBV18 to TRBJ2-3; D is perhaps TRBD1 (6 bases). The germline V gene encodes CDR1 KGHSH and CDR2 LQKENI. The V gene lost 2 bases and the J gene lost 4 bases, with 13 bases spanning the gap. The CDR3 has 15 residues. Written as DNA, the CDR3 is TGTGCCAGCTCACCATCCAGGGGCGCGGCAGATACGCAGTATTTT. This codes for CASSPSRGAADTQYF.

The rearrangement uses TRBV7-9 and TRBJ1-4; D perhaps matches TRBD1 (5 bases). Germline lookup yields CDR1 SEHNR and CDR2 FQNEAQ (reference sequence). The CDR3 covers 15 residues. V lost 5 bases, J lost 7 bases, and 17 bases lay in between. In DNA form, the CDR3 reads TGTGCCAGCAGCCCCCAGGGAGGGATAGGTGAAAAACTGTTTTTT. This translates into CASSPQGGIGEKLFF.

Here the CDR3 reads CASHGRVGQETQYF. The CDR3 region has the DNA TGTGCCAGCCATGGGAGGGTCGGCCAAGAGACCCAGTACTTC. The J gene is TRBJ2-5, the V gene TRBV28; 7 nucleotides align to TRBD2. Germline lookup yields CDR1 MDHEN and CDR2 SYDVKM. The junction had 7 bases not matched to a gene; V was cut back by 8 bases and J by 1 base. The CDR3 covers 14 residues.

The V gene is TRBV28, the J gene TRBJ1-3, with 7 bases aligning to TRBD1. With 2 bases clipped from V and 4 bases from J, the junction kept 5 bases outside the gene matches. Looked up from germline, CDR1 is MDHEN and CDR2 is SYDVKM. The CDR3 spans 15 residues. The DNA for the CDR3 is TGTGCCAGCAGTTTAGTAGGGGGCGCAGGAAACACCATATATTTT. Its protein product is CASSLVGGAGNTIYF.

J is TRBJ2-1 and V is TRBV5-1; 8 bases line up with TRBD2. This CDR3 region has 14 residues. Germline loops: CDR1 SGHRS, CDR2 YFSETQ. V trimming: 1 base; J trimming: 4 bases; junction bases outside the gene matches: 1. CDR3 sequence: CASSLTSGYNEQFF. CDR3 coding DNA: TGCGCCAGCAGCTTGACTAGCGGATACAATGAGCAGTTCTTC.